This TCR beta chain is drawn from a study of blood T cell repertoires in COVID-19. Across the whole study: The United States, Italy and Spain provided the acute and convalescent COVID-19 samples. Sources were T cells, B-cell-depleted T cells, or PBMCs; the material itself was cDNA or gDNA.

In the original processing: Reference gene primer amplification yielded estimated nucleated cell counts. The assay was immunoSEQ multiplex PCR, and TCRdb's table has in-frame clones only and misses some. V, J and clone size are those of that table, while D and trimming were read from the DNA. The top ten clones hold approximately 4% of a sample with around 260,000 clones, about 85% of them seen once. From germline, CDR1 is SGHDT and CDR2 YYEEEE. V lost 4 bases and J lost 4, with 18 bases in between. The CDR3 has 15 amino acids. This TCR was recovered from a man aged 60 to 69 who had recovered from COVID-19. The sequencing sample was made of peripheral blood. The chain uses TRBV5-6 and TRBJ2-7, with D maybe TRBD1 (5 bases). CDR3 protein: CASSRPTGSGYEQYF. DNA of the CDR3: TGTGCCAGCAGCAGACCCACAGGCTCCGGGTACGAGCAGTACTTC.